The subject of this entry is one TCR beta chain. Its antigen specificity is not known. Base qualities were left out, and no much larger clone turns up one base away. This sample is part of a study of vaccination effects on CD4 cells after COVID-19 (dated by TCRdb to between 2020 and 2023). At the level of the whole study: Two doses of either the BNT162b2 or the mRNA-1273 mRNA SARS-CoV-2 vaccine were administered to participants. In both COVID-19 convalescent patients and infection-naive vaccine recipients, the study compared SARS-CoV-2 spike-specific CD4+ TCR repertoires from before mRNA vaccination with those from after it. The full study included around nine COVID-19 convalescent patients and several SARS-CoV-2-naive healthy vaccine recipients. The Oncomine TCR Beta short-read assay on an Illumina iSeq 100 was used to sequence cultures from other donors in the study. The study at large found these results: The study was limited by a small number of convalescent patients, and early post-infection timepoints were lacking. Clones induced by infection and clones induced by vaccination both contracted markedly at late timepoints after vaccination, which fits with T cell responses waning over time. Among healthy vaccine recipients, nearly all vaccine-induced clones were SARS-CoV-2 mono-reactive, and just 1 of 255 was cross-reactive with common cold coronaviruses.

To identify antigen-specific CD4+ T cell clonotypes by their expansion, the ViraFEST assay first stimulated PBMC with viral peptide pools and then applied TCR sequencing. After approximately eleven days of culture, CD4+ T cells were isolated with the EasySep CD4+ T cell isolation kit. Negative nucleocapsid antibody results before and after vaccination confirmed that the healthy vaccine recipients had no prior SARS-CoV-2 infection. Each well held more than 1.5 million PBMC cultured in IMDM containing approximately 5% human AB serum, 10 IU/ml IL-2 and gentamicin, along with approximately 10 ug/ml peptides. On days 3 and 7, half of the culture medium was replaced with fresh IL-2-containing medium. Each peptide stimulation condition was cultured in triplicate wells unless otherwise noted. PBMC were separated from whole blood using Ficoll-Paque Plus gradient centrifugation and were then either cryopreserved at -140C or used fresh. The overlapping peptide pools covered the spike proteins of SARS-CoV-2 as well as those of the common cold coronaviruses HCoV-NL63, HCoV-OC43 and HCoV-229E. The QIAamp micro DNA kit was used to extract genomic DNA from the cultured CD4+ T cells.

The library was prepared using the immunoSEQ multiplex PCR assay. TCR beta CDR3 sequencing was performed on DNA from the cultured, isolated CD4+ T cells. The authors processed their data as follows. Non-productive TCR sequences were removed and reads were trimmed to the CDR3 region, keeping CDR3s of at least 7 amino acids. Antigen-specific clonotypes were identified using the MANAFEST web app by comparison of expansion in peptide wells against reference cultures. For clones to be considered positive, expansion at FDR<0.05 versus reference and all other wells, an odds ratio above 5, and a frequency above 0.1% in two replicate wells were required. Cross-reactive clonotypes were defined as significantly expanded in SARS-CoV-2 spike wells and in at least one common cold coronavirus spike condition. Using the stringdist R package, CDR3 similarity was measured by Levenshtein distance, and unrooted trees were constructed with ape in R 3.6.1. Imported from immuneACCESS, the table was reduced by TCRdb to in-frame sequences with V and J called. These copies leave out some clones; in studies compared against another copy, an unresolved V gene accounts for under half, and the cause of the remainder is not known. V and J calls and clone size follow that table, whereas D and trimming were derived from the DNA. The sample table holds about 63,000 clones, of which approximately 75% were seen once. Around 3.8% of the sample lies in the top ten.

The source is a human donor who received a COVID-19 vaccine. The sample consisted of CD4+ T cells from PBMCs cultured with HCoV-OC43 spike peptides, taken before COVID-19 vaccination. According to the study, the label for this sample's cell subset or site signals: HCoV-OC43 spike overlapping peptide pool stimulation.

The base sequence is TGCGCCAGCAGTTTACAGGGGACTGAAGCTTTCTTT. The translation is CASSLQGTEAFF. In this chain, TRBV10-2 is recombined with TRBJ1-1; TRBD1 fits 7 bases in the junction. The CDR3 sequence holds 12 residues, the cysteine and phenylalanine included. Only the CDR3 DNA stays, 36 bases, in frame from base 1. V is trimmed back by 5 bases and J by 5 bases, and the junction contains 2 bases that no gene match accounts for. CDR1 and CDR2 were assigned from the germline V gene as WSHSY and SAAADI.